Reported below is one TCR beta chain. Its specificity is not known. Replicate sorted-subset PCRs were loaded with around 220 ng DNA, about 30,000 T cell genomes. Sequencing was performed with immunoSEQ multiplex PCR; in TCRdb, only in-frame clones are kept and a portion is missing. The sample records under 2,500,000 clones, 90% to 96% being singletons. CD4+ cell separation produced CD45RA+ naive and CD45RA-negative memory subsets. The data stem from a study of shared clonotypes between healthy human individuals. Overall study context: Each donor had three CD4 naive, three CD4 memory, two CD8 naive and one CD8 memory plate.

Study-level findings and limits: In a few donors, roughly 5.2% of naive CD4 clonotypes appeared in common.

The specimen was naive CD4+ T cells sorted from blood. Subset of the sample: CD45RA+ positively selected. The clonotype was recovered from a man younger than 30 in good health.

The CDR3 DNA follows: TGCGCCAGCAGCGAGGGACTAGCGGGACTCAACCAAGAGACCCAGTACTTC. It yields the protein CASSEGLAGLNQETQYF. The V and J genes are TRBV5-1 and TRBJ2-5; 13 nucleotides match TRBD2. Trimming took 4 bases from V and 0 from J; bases not matched to a gene: 6. The germline CDR1 and CDR2 sequences are SGHRS and YFSETQ. CDR3 length: 17 residues.